This is a list of T cell receptor beta chains from one sample in a study of T cell responses to AZD1222 COVID-19 vaccine. Repertoires were generated with immunoSEQ multiplex PCR, while TCRdb's copy carries only in-frame clones and drops some. The sample lists approximately 150,000 clones; around 90% were seen once. Sequencing used peripheral blood, obtained on day 0 of AZD1222 vaccination. All receptors come from an adult in good health. Each CDR3 is given with its conserved first and last residue. D genes are given only for firm matches. Only some rows state a clone size, as once, few, many or a class for expanded clones.

CDR3 protein	CDR3 DNA	V gene	J gene	clone size	D gene
CATSDPGQGLDDYTF	TGTGCCACCAGTGACCCTGGACAGGGCTTAGATGACTACACCTTC	TRBV24-1	TRBJ1-2	.	TRBD1
CASSLDMTVYGYTF	TGTGCCAGCAGCTTGGACATGACAGTCTATGGCTACACCTTC	TRBV5-4	TRBJ1-2	.	.
CASSSSGQGPSNEQFF	TGTGCCAGCAGTTCATCGGGACAGGGGCCTTCAAATGAGCAGTTCTTC	TRBV6-2/TRBV6-3	TRBJ2-1	.	TRBD1
CASSPPGRINTEAFF	TGTGCCAGTAGTCCCCCCGGACGGATAAACACTGAAGCTTTCTTT	TRBV19	TRBJ1-1	.	.
CASRARGFTGELFF	TGTGCCAGTAGGGCCAGGGGGTTCACCGGGGAGCTGTTTTTT	TRBV19	TRBJ2-2	.	TRBD1
CASSLGTPNSYEQYF	TGTGCCAGCAGTTTAGGCACCCCAAACTCCTACGAGCAGTACTTC	TRBV27	TRBJ2-7	.	.
CASKGTGRAPQHF	TGTGCCAGCAAAGGTACAGGGAGAGCGCCCCAGCATTTT	TRBV2	TRBJ1-5	.	.
CASSPVTYEQYF	TGTGCCAGCTCACCCGTAACATACGAGCAGTACTTC	TRBV18	TRBJ2-7	.	.
CASSFPTGGNEQFF	TGTGCCAGCAGCTTCCCTACTGGGGGTAATGAGCAGTTCTTC	TRBV5-4	TRBJ2-1	.	.
CASSPRAAWAGGVDEQFF	TGTGCCAGCAGCCCCCGGGCAGCTTGGGCGGGAGGGGTAGATGAGCAGTTCTTC	TRBV3-1/TRBV3-2	TRBJ2-1	once	TRBD2
CASSPKRWLLAGGPSTDTQYF	TGTGCCAGCAGCCCGAAGAGGTGGTTATTAGCGGGGGGACCTAGCACAGATACGCAGTATTTT	TRBV3-1/TRBV3-2	TRBJ2-3	.	TRBD2
CASSQGGYNNSPLHF	TGTGCCAGCAGCCAAGGAGGATACAATAATTCACCCCTCCACTTT	TRBV3-1/TRBV3-2	TRBJ1-6	.	.
CASSELPGADGYTF	TGTGCCAGCAGTGAATTGCCAGGGGCGGATGGCTACACCTTC	TRBV2	TRBJ1-2	.	.
CASSWDRGAYNEQFF	TGTGCCAGCAGCTGGGACAGGGGGGCGTACAATGAGCAGTTCTTC	TRBV7-9	TRBJ2-1	.	TRBD1
CASSLAGRNDEQYF	TGTGCCAGCAGTTTGGCGGGAAGGAACGACGAGCAGTACTTC	TRBV6-2/TRBV6-3	TRBJ2-7	.	.
CASSRVGDTQYF	TGTGCCAGCAGCCGCGTAGGAGATACGCAGTATTTT	TRBV5-8	TRBJ2-3	.	.
CASSLGAGVEQYF	TGTGCCAGCAGCTTAGGAGCGGGGGTCGAGCAGTACTTC	TRBV7-2	TRBJ2-7	.	TRBD2
CASSHAEAGELFF	TGTGCCAGCAGCCATGCCGAGGCCGGGGAGCTGTTTTTT	TRBV3-1/TRBV3-2	TRBJ2-2	medium-sized	.
CASSLRQGVSYEQYF	TGTGCCAGCAGCTTAAGACAGGGGGTCTCCTACGAGCAGTACTTC	TRBV7-9	TRBJ2-7	.	TRBD1
CASRYQDTGELFF	TGTGCCAGCAGATATCAGGACACCGGGGAGCTGTTTTTT	TRBV12-3/TRBV12-4	TRBJ2-2	medium-sized	.